The 10 T cell receptor beta chains reported below all come from one sample, sequenced in a study of T-cell memory formation after mild COVID-19 (dated by TCRdb to 2020 to 2023). Libraries were made using 5' RACE. This sample was sequenced with an Illumina NovaSeq 6000. TCRdb's own reprocessing of the public reads used fastp at Q25 and MiXCR and kept productive beta chains. Rows with a matching CDR3 protein are joined into one entry that keeps the most common DNA and genes. This sample holds roughly 560,000 distinct CDR3 sequences; 20% were observed only once. Under 15% of the sample is taken by the ten largest. Sequences were obtained from PBMCs or a T cell subset sorted from them (not recorded which). These receptors all come from an adult woman who had mild COVID-19 (a few samples of this study predate the infection). The sample titles of this study are shuffled in the database, so cell type and time point are left out; the donor was told from shared clones.

This clonotype appeared a few times. The genes are TRBV11-2 and TRBJ1-3; a weak D match, TRBD1 (5 bases). Germline V gene sequence: CDR1 SGHAT, CDR2 FQNNGV. CDR3 length equals 17 residues. V shed 7 bases and J shed 0 bases, with 19 bases lying between them. The CDR3, as DNA: TGTGCCAGCACCCCGTTCGGGGGGGGACTCTCTGGAAACACCATATATTTT. Protein: CASTPFGGGLSGNTIYF.

This rearrangement joins TRBV12-3 or TRBV12-4 to TRBJ1-2, with D hard to call. The CDR3 length is 14 residues. V lost 8 bases, J lost 5 bases, and 18 bases lay in between. The CDR3 region has the DNA TGTGCCAGCCGTAAGGGAGGAAACCAATATGGCTACACCTTC. Its protein is CASRKGGNQYGYTF.

This chain connects TRBV5-1 to TRBJ2-5; TRBD2 aligns across 7 bases. Trimming at V came to 4 bases and at J to 4 bases, leaving 7 bases not matched to a gene. CDR3 length: 14 residues. In germline, CDR1 is SGHRS, CDR2 YFSETQ. The CDR3 DNA follows: TGCGCCAGCAGCCCCGGGACTATGCTAGAGACCCAGTACTTC. It is translated as CASSPGTMLETQYF.

This clonotype occurred a few times. V is TRBV6-5 and J is TRBJ1-1; D may be TRBD1 (5 bases). The CDR3 contains 13 residues. Between the trimmed V and J ends, which lost 5 bases and 11 bases, there was a span of 18 bases. CDR1 MNHEY and CDR2 SVGAGI come from the germline V gene. Here the CDR3 DNA reads TGTGCCAGCAGTCCGCGACAGTCTTGGTACGCTTTCTTT. It encodes CASSPRQSWYAFF.

The V call is TRBV9, the J call TRBJ1-1; a possible D gene is TRBD1 (5 bases). V lost 0 bases and J lost 4, with 7 bases in between. The CDR3 spans 13 residues. Germline CDR1 reads SGDLS; CDR2 reads YYNGEE. The DNA for the CDR3 is TGTGCCAGCAGCGTAGGGGACTTCACTGAAGCTTTCTTT. This encodes CASSVGDFTEAFF.

This clonotype was seen a handful of times. The genes are TRBV7-2 and TRBJ2-1; 10 positions match TRBD2. This CDR3 is built from 13 residues. Germline V gives CDR1 SGHTA, CDR2 FQGNSA. Trimming removed 8 bases from V and 7 bases from J; junction bases left unmatched: 5. The CDR3 DNA reads TGTGCCAGCCCTAGCGGGAGTCGAAATGAGCAGTTCTTC. Its protein is CASPSGSRNEQFF.

This clonotype was recorded a few times. This rearrangement joins TRBV6-5 to TRBJ2-1, with TRBD2 matching over 12 bases. Germline V gene sequence: CDR1 MNHEY, CDR2 SVGAGI. This CDR3 is built from 17 residues. The J segment lost 5 bases and the V segment lost 4 bases, leaving 9 bases of the junction unmatched. CDR3 loop: CASSSSRLAGVDNEQFF. Written as DNA, the CDR3 is TGTGCCAGCAGTTCCTCGCGACTAGCGGGAGTCGACAATGAGCAGTTCTTC.

CDR3 loop: CASTLIMGGAQETQYF. In nucleotides, the CDR3 is TGTGCCAGCACCTTGATTATGGGAGGGGCTCAGGAGACCCAGTACTTC. The chain uses TRBV6-1 and TRBJ2-5; 7 nucleotides line up with TRBD2. The V segment lost 7 bases and the J segment 5 bases; nucleotides outside the gene matches: 16. The CDR3 has 16 residues. The germline V gene encodes CDR1 MNHNS and CDR2 SASEGT.

V is TRBV29-1 and J is TRBJ2-2; no clear D. Trimming took off 4 bases at V and 4 bases at J, with 7 bases between the two ends. The CDR3 extends over 12 amino acids. The V gene's germline CDR1 is SQVTM and CDR2 ANQGSEA. This chain's CDR3 is CSVGRLTGELFF. In nucleotides, the CDR3 is TGCAGCGTTGGCCGGCTCACCGGGGAGCTGTTTTTT.

This clonotype occurred a few times. The chain joins TRBV19 to TRBJ1-1; weak D call: TRBD1 (5 bases). The germline CDR1 and CDR2 sequences are LNHDA and SQIVND (reference sequence). Trimming took 11 bases from V and 1 from J, leaving 17 bases between them. There are 14 residues in the CDR3. DNA of the CDR3: TGTGCCGCCAGGGCAGGGTCTAGGAACACTGAAGCTTTCTTT. Translating it yields CAARAGSRNTEAFF.